These T cell receptor beta chains were read from a single sample in a study of response to subunit inactivated influenza vaccine. TCRdb re-derived calls from the RT-PCR reads in MiXCR, one entry per CDR3 protein. The sample shows 300,000 to 350,000 distinct CDR3 sequences, over 20% of them seen only once. The sequencing here drew on PBMCs from blood, taken 21 months after vaccination. The receptors shown here come from a man between 50 and 70 years old who received an inactivated influenza vaccine. CDR3s include the opening cysteine and the closing phenylalanine or tryptophan. Each record gives: D gene, clone size, V gene, J gene, CDR3 protein, CDR3 DNA. D genes are given only for firm matches. The size of a clone is reported for some rows only, either as once, few or many, or as a class for expanded clones.

D: .
size: few
V: TRBV10-1
J: TRBJ2-7
CDR3: CASSATTTPYEQYF
DNA: TGCGCCAGCAGCGCGACAACCACCCCCTACGAGCAGTACTTC

D: .
size: .
V: TRBV20-1
J: TRBJ2-7
CDR3: CSAPPGPWAREQYF
DNA: TGCAGTGCTCCTCCGGGACCCTGGGCGCGGGAGCAGTACTTC

D: TRBD1
size: few
V: TRBV11-1
J: TRBJ1-1
CDR3: CASSWGMTGLNTEAFF
DNA: TGTGCCAGCAGCTGGGGGATGACAGGGCTGAACACTGAAGCTTTCTTT

D: .
size: medium-sized
V: TRBV29-1
J: TRBJ1-1
CDR3: CSVSGDEPLNTEAFF
DNA: TGCAGCGTTTCAGGAGACGAACCGTTGAACACTGAAGCTTTCTTT

D: .
size: .
V: TRBV27
J: TRBJ1-1
CDR3: CASSLSRTPNTEAFF
DNA: TGTGCCAGCAGTTTATCTCGGACACCGAACACTGAAGCTTTCTTT

D: .
size: .
V: TRBV6-2/TRBV6-3
J: TRBJ1-5
CDR3: CASRPGARGRNQPQHF
DNA: TGTGCCAGCAGACCCGGGGCCCGAGGTCGCAATCAGCCCCAGCATTTT

D: .
size: few
V: TRBV7-6
J: TRBJ2-2
CDR3: CASSPGVGNTGELFF
DNA: TGTGCCAGCAGCCCGGGGGTAGGGAACACCGGGGAGCTGTTTTTT

D: .
size: .
V: TRBV29-1
J: TRBJ1-1
CDR3: CSVLENTEAFF
DNA: TGCAGCGTTCTGGAGAACACTGAAGCTTTCTTT

D: .
size: .
V: TRBV4-3
J: TRBJ1-2
CDR3: CASSQDGAGIYGYTF
DNA: TGCGCCAGCAGCCAAGATGGGGCAGGGATTTATGGCTACACCTTC

D: TRBD2
size: .
V: TRBV11-2
J: TRBJ2-3
CDR3: CASSSEAGLFSTDTQYF
DNA: TGTGCCAGCAGCTCTGAAGCGGGGCTGTTCAGCACAGATACGCAGTATTTT

D: TRBD2
size: .
V: TRBV28
J: TRBJ2-3
CDR3: CASRETSSALNTQYF
DNA: TGTGCCAGCAGGGAGACTAGCTCTGCCCTTAATACGCAGTATTTT

D: .
size: many
V: TRBV5-1
J: TRBJ1-6
CDR3: CASSLQGAESPLHF
DNA: TGCGCCAGCAGCTTGCAAGGGGCAGAGTCACCCCTCCACTTT

D: .
size: few
V: TRBV29-1
J: TRBJ1-2
CDR3: CSVGVDYGYTF
DNA: TGCAGCGTCGGGGTAGACTATGGCTACACCTTC

D: TRBD1
size: .
V: TRBV7-3
J: TRBJ2-1
CDR3: CASSLYRTGSDEQFF
DNA: TGTGCCAGCAGCTTATATAGGACAGGGTCTGATGAGCAGTTCTTC

D: TRBD1
size: .
V: TRBV20-1
J: TRBJ2-5
CDR3: CSAPDRGPRTETQYF
DNA: TGCAGTGCCCCCGACAGGGGTCCTAGGACGGAGACCCAGTACTTC

D: .
size: .
V: TRBV28
J: TRBJ2-7
CDR3: CASRTGTATYEQYF
DNA: TGTGCCAGCAGAACCGGGACCGCAACCTACGAGCAGTACTTC

D: .
size: .
V: TRBV6-1
J: TRBJ1-1
CDR3: CASSVNWDTQPSSRIMNTEAFF
DNA: TGTGCCAGCAGTGTTAACTGGGACACGCAACCAAGTTCCAGAATCATGAACACTGAAGCTTTCTTT

D: .
size: few
V: TRBV20-1
J: TRBJ2-5
CDR3: CSARAAMSPETQYF
DNA: TGCAGTGCTAGAGCTGCCATGAGCCCGGAGACCCAGTACTTC

D: .
size: .
V: TRBV20-1
J: TRBJ2-3
CDR3: CSARDPDSGGDTQYF
DNA: TGCAGTGCTAGAGATCCCGACTCGGGTGGAGATACGCAGTATTTT

D: .
size: .
V: TRBV28
J: TRBJ1-1
CDR3: CASSLMTVNTEAFF
DNA: TGTGCCAGCAGTTTGATGACGGTGAACACTGAAGCTTTCTTT

D: TRBD2
size: .
V: TRBV7-2
J: TRBJ2-7
CDR3: CASSLRLAREQYF
DNA: TGTGCCAGCAGCTTAAGACTAGCTCGTGAGCAGTACTTC

D: .
size: .
V: TRBV19
J: TRBJ1-1
CDR3: CASSFQGLRITEAFF
DNA: TGTGCCAGTAGTTTTCAGGGATTGCGGATCACTGAAGCTTTCTTT